The 17 T cell receptor beta chains in this list originate from one sample, sequenced in a study of beta chain features in type 1 diabetes. Reverse transcribing all isolated RNA meant expressed TCRB transcripts were sequenced. Repertoires were generated with immunoSEQ multiplex PCR, while TCRdb's copy carries only in-frame clones and drops some. The repertoire holds 200,000 to 300,000 clones, with 68% as singletons. Sequencing was performed on naive CD4+ T cells from blood. The origin of the receptors is a young man in good health.

V is TRBV7-9 and J is TRBJ2-2, with TRBD1 matching 10 bases. The J segment lost 3 bases and the V segment lost 6 bases, leaving 7 bases of the junction unmatched. Germline V lookup: CDR1 SEHNR, CDR2 FQNEAQ (reference sequence). The CDR3 loop spans 16 amino acids. The CDR3 sequence: CASRLAGTGDTGELFF. The DNA of the CDR3 is TGTGCCAGCAGACTAGCCGGGACAGGGGACACCGGGGAGCTGTTTTTT.

This clone was recorded a few times. V is TRBV7-2 and J is TRBJ2-5, with a possible D match to TRBD1 (6 bases). The CDR3 runs to 15 residues. V was pared by 5 bases and J by 5 bases, with 18 bases between. CDR1 SGHTA and CDR2 FQGNSA come from the germline V gene. The chain's CDR3 is CASSPTATGWETQYF. In nucleotides, the CDR3 is TGTGCCAGCAGCCCAACCGCGACAGGCTGGGAGACCCAGTACTTC.

The CDR3 nucleotides read TGCAGCCTCGGGCCTTTTTACGAGCAGTACTTC. Translated, it gives CSLGPFYEQYF. V gene TRBV20-1 combines with J gene TRBJ2-7, with unresolved D. Per the germline V gene, CDR1 is DFQATT and CDR2 is SNEGSKA (reference sequence). This CDR3 has 11 residues.

The chain uses TRBV29-1 and TRBJ1-2, with D unresolved. CDR1 and CDR2 from the germline V gene are SQVTM and ANQGSEA. The CDR3 is 12 residues long. Trimming pared 7 bases from V and 7 bases from J, leaving 16 bases between. In nucleotides, the CDR3 is TGCAGCGCCCGATGGGCGGTGACTGGCTACACCTTC. Amino acid sequence: CSARWAVTGYTF.

The V gene is TRBV18, the J gene TRBJ2-3; TRBD2 is a possible D gene (6 bases). The V end was cut by 3 bases, the J end by 1 base, with 11 bases between. The CDR3 covers 15 residues. The germline V gene has CDR1 KGHSH and CDR2 LQKENI. CDR3 sequence reads: CASSPRASGTDTQYF. In nucleotides, the CDR3 is TGTGCCAGCTCACCCCGGGCTAGCGGCACAGATACGCAGTATTTT.

The chain employs TRBV29-1 and TRBJ2-1, with D perhaps being TRBD1 or TRBD2 (5 bases each). V was trimmed by 3 bases and J by 3 bases, leaving 9 bases between them. Germline V gene sequence: CDR1 SQVTM, CDR2 ANQGSEA. This CDR3 comprises 13 residues. The CDR3 sequence: CSVERGHYNEQFF. The CDR3 bases are TGCAGCGTTGAGAGGGGCCACTACAATGAGCAGTTCTTC.

This clone turned up a few times. The chain carries TRBV18 and TRBJ2-1; tentative D call: TRBD2 (5 bases). V dropped 3 bases and J dropped 9 bases, with 18 bases sitting between them. In germline, CDR1 is KGHSH, CDR2 LQKENI. The CDR3 is 15 amino acids. In nucleotides, the CDR3 is TGTGCCAGCTCACCCCGGACTGGCCTCCCAGTTGAGCAGTTCTTC. It encodes CASSPRTGLPVEQFF.

Note on this clone: Other DNA sequences from this sample encode an identical CDR3 as well. The CDR3 bases are TGTGCCAGCAGCTTAGGGCTAGCGGGATCCTACGAGCAGTACTTC. Its translation is CASSLGLAGSYEQYF. V and J are TRBV7-2 and TRBJ2-7, with 9 bases that match TRBD2. The V gene's germline CDR1 is SGHTA and CDR2 FQGNSA. This CDR3 contains 15 residues. Germline trimming cut 1 base from V and 1 base from J; bases unmatched to any gene: 2.

The chain is built from TRBV5-1 and TRBJ2-7, with D possibly called TRBD1 or TRBD2 (6 bases each). CDR3 length: 15 residues. CDR1 and CDR2 (germline): SGHRS, YFSETQ. The germline V and J ends were trimmed by 4 bases and 2 bases, with 16 bases remaining between them. CDR3 nucleotide sequence: TGCGCCAGCAGCGTGCTACAGGGAGGACCCTACGAGCAGTACTTC. Encoded protein: CASSVLQGGPYEQYF.

This chain uses TRBV11-2 with TRBJ2-2; 9 bases fit TRBD2. Trimming at V came to 0 bases and at J to 6 bases, leaving 2 bases not matched to a gene. CDR1 is SGHAT and CDR2 is FQNNGV in the germline V gene. The CDR3 is 15 amino acids. CDR3 sequence (DNA): TGTGCCAGCAGCTTAGAGGGGACTAGCCCCGGGGAGCTGTTTTTT. Translation: CASSLEGTSPGELFF. The full variable domain, completed using reference TRBV11-2 and TRBJ2-2, is EAGVAQSPRYKIIEKRQSVAFWCNPISGHATLYWYQQILGQGPKLLIQFQNNGVVDDSQLPKDRFSAERLKGVDSTLKIQPAKLEDSAVYLCASSLEGTSPGELFFGEGSRLTVL.

The rearrangement uses TRBV28 and TRBJ1-6; the D gene is possibly TRBD1 (5 bases). The CDR3 has 13 residues. Germline values: CDR1 MDHEN, CDR2 SYDVKM. Trimming left V 10 bases short and J 9 bases short, with 16 bases between. CDR3 amino acids: CANSRGVSSPLHF. The DNA for the CDR3 is TGTGCCAACAGCCGGGGGGTTAGTTCACCCCTCCACTTT.

The chain employs TRBV2 and TRBJ1-1; D unresolved. The CDR3 extends over 13 amino acids. Germline V gene lookup returns CDR1 SNHLY and CDR2 FYNNEI. Trimming stripped 4 bases from V and 1 base from J, with 7 bases between. This CDR3 reads CASSVAGNTEAFF. In nucleotides, the CDR3 is TGTGCCAGCAGTGTAGCAGGGAACACTGAAGCTTTCTTT.

Worth noting for this clone: This CDR3 is also generated by other DNA sequences in the sample. J is TRBJ2-7 and V is TRBV29-1; D possibly corresponds to TRBD2 (6 bases). The germline CDR1 and CDR2 sequences are SQVTM and ANQGSEA. The V gene lost 5 bases and the J gene lost 1 base, with 12 bases spanning the gap. The CDR3 loop spans 13 amino acids. CDR3 residues: CSVQSSGSYEQYF. The CDR3 nucleotides are TGCAGCGTTCAGAGTAGCGGATCCTACGAGCAGTACTTC.

The V and J genes are TRBV29-1 and TRBJ2-7; 10 bases are a match to TRBD2. Germline trimming cut 4 bases from V and 3 bases from J; bases unmatched to any gene: 6. CDR1 and CDR2 (germline): SQVTM, ANQGSEA. CDR3 length equals 14 residues. The CDR3 region has the DNA TGCAGCGTTGGAAGCGGGAGGGCCGGCTACGAGCAGTACTTC. It translates to CSVGSGRAGYEQYF.

CDR3 amino acids: CASSGGRQYNEQFF. CDR3 bases: TGTGCCTCCTCTGGCGGGAGACAGTACAATGAGCAGTTCTTC. J is TRBJ2-1 and V is TRBV30, with 7 bases matching TRBD2. With V trimmed by 7 bases and J by 4 bases, 10 bases remained unmatched. The germline CDR1 and CDR2 sequences are GTSNPN and SVGIG (reference sequence). CDR3 length: 14 amino acids.

The count of this clone is one. The gene calls are TRBV21-1 and TRBJ2-2; the D call of TRBD2 is as the table states it, not checked on the DNA. TRBV21-1 is described as a pseudogene. This CDR3 comprises 17 residues. The CDR3 region is CASSSGGLAGGTGELFF. CDR3 nucleotide sequence: TGTGCCAGCAGCTCCGGGGGGCTAGCGGGAGGCACCGGGGAGCTGTTTTTT.

The chain joins TRBV5-1 to TRBJ2-3; D ambiguous. Germline V gene lookup returns CDR1 SGHRS and CDR2 YFSETQ. This CDR3 comprises 13 residues. The V end lost 0 bases, the J end lost 2 bases, and 4 bases lay between the germline ends. The CDR3 sequence: CASSLDITDTQYF. DNA for the CDR3: TGCGCCAGCAGCTTGGACATCACAGATACGCAGTATTTT.